One and the same sample provided the 13 T cell receptor beta chains below, sequenced in a study of regulatory T cells in long-lasting Graves disease. Building the TCR beta libraries relied on iRepertoire HTBI primers, and CDR3 regions underwent Arm-PCR. MiXCR was run by TCRdb on the multiplex PCR reads, yielding one entry per CDR3 protein. The sample yields approximately 400,000 distinct CDR3 sequences, 14% to 15% seen once. The time point denotes: newly diagnosed GD, antithyroid drugs for less than 3 months. Making the TCR library involved RNA that had been extracted from PBMCs. The same sample was also used in a study of T cells in Graves' hyperthyroidism and ophthalmopathy.

Material: peripheral blood mononuclear cells (PBMCs), obtained at new diagnosis, from a patient treated with antithyroid drugs. These receptor sequences come from a woman aged 25 to 39 with Graves disease.

This clonotype was recorded at least ten times. The rearrangement uses TRBV6-5 and TRBJ1-1; D unclear. This CDR3 has 15 amino acids. Trimming left V 0 bases short and J 0 bases short, with 8 bases between. From germline, CDR1 is MNHEY and CDR2 SVGAGI. The CDR3: CASSYSLNMNTEAFF. CDR3 DNA sequence: TGTGCCAGCAGTTACTCACTGAACATGAACACTGAAGCTTTCTTT.

This clonotype was counted ten times or more. This sequence joins TRBV6-1 and TRBJ1-6; a possible D gene is TRBD1 (6 bases). The CDR3 length is 15 residues. The V and J ends lost 8 bases and 3 bases respectively, with 14 bases between them. The germline CDR1 and CDR2 sequences are MNHNS and SASEGT. CDR3 in amino acids: CASLLGQNYNSPLHF. CDR3 bases: TGTGCCAGCCTCCTTGGACAGAACTATAATTCACCCCTCCACTTT.

This clonotype was detected a few times. This chain joins TRBV29-1 and TRBJ1-1; D not resolved. The CDR3 is 10 residues long. The germline V gene encodes CDR1 SQVTM and CDR2 ANQGSEA. Deletions cut 2 bases from V and 4 bases from J, with 2 bases between. The DNA for the CDR3 is TGCAGCGTTGAATCCACTGAAGCTTTCTTT. Protein product: CSVESTEAFF.

This clonotype appeared a few times. The rearrangement uses TRBV5-1 and TRBJ2-5, with 13 positions matching TRBD2. Germline CDR1 is SGHRS and CDR2 is YFSETQ. Trimming cost V 8 bases and J 4 bases; bases outside gene matches: 2. The CDR3 length is 13 residues. CDR3 nucleotides: TGCGCCAGTGGACTAGCGGGAGTAGAGACCCAGTACTTC. Its translation is CASGLAGVETQYF.

This clonotype appeared a few times. This chain joins TRBV10-3 and TRBJ2-7; D tentatively fits TRBD1 or TRBD2 (5 bases each). Trimming took off 7 bases at V and 6 bases at J, with 16 bases between the two ends. This CDR3 has 13 amino acids. Germline-derived CDR1 and CDR2 are ENHRY and SYGVKD. The CDR3 protein is CAINPGRLLEQYF. The CDR3 nucleotides read TGTGCCATCAATCCGGGACGCCTCCTCGAGCAGTACTTC.

There are many counts of this clonotype. The chain uses TRBV12-3 or TRBV12-4 and TRBJ1-1; D is ambiguous. The CDR3 has 15 amino acids. The ends were cut back, 5 bases at V and 4 bases at J, with 17 bases in the middle. The CDR3 spells CASSPLRGSGTEAFF. The DNA for the CDR3 is TGTGCCAGCAGTCCCCTCAGAGGGTCTGGCACTGAAGCTTTCTTT.

This clonotype was seen at least ten times. The genes are TRBV20-1 and TRBJ2-3; unclear D gene. The CDR3 length is 16 residues. Germline CDR1 reads DFQATT; CDR2 reads SNEGSKA (reference sequence). The V end lost 1 base, the J end lost 0 bases, and 14 bases lay between the germline ends. This chain's CDR3 is CSARVGGGSSTDTQYF. DNA of the CDR3: TGCAGTGCTAGAGTGGGTGGCGGATCTAGCACAGATACGCAGTATTTT.

Many counts were recorded for this clonotype. The V and J genes are TRBV20-1 and TRBJ2-5; the D gene is possibly TRBD2 (6 bases). There are 15 residues in the CDR3. Germline loops: CDR1 DFQATT, CDR2 SNEGSKA (reference sequence). V was pared by 1 base and J by 7 bases, with 19 bases between. The CDR3 reads CSARARGTPYGTQYF. CDR3 nucleotides: TGCAGTGCTAGAGCTCGTGGGACTCCATACGGGACCCAGTACTTC.

Ten or more counts support this clonotype. The CDR3 sequence is CASSLRTMEAYEQYF. The CDR3 nucleotides read TGTGCCAGCAGCTTAAGGACTATGGAAGCCTACGAGCAGTACTTC. The gene calls are TRBV7-2 and TRBJ2-7; D is perhaps TRBD2 (6 bases). Germline CDR1 reads SGHTA; CDR2 reads FQGNSA. Trimming pared 2 bases from V and 2 bases from J, leaving 13 bases between. The CDR3 runs to 15 residues.

This clonotype appeared a few times. This chain joins TRBV30 and TRBJ2-7, with 13 bases fitting TRBD2. CDR3 length: 16 residues. Trimming removed 1 base from V and 3 bases from J; junction bases left unmatched: 6. The germline CDR1 and CDR2 sequences are GTSNPN and SVGIG (reference sequence). The CDR3 nucleotides are TGTGCCTGGAGTGCCGGGACTAGCGGGACCCACTACGAGCAGTACTTC. Encoded protein: CAWSAGTSGTHYEQYF.

This clonotype occurred many times. This chain links TRBV10-3 with TRBJ2-1; D might be TRBD1 (6 bases). CDR1 and CDR2 (germline): ENHRY, SYGVKD. The CDR3 contains 13 residues. Trimming shortened V by 4 bases and J by 6 bases, and 10 bases separated the two germline ends. CDR3 region: CAISAGVGNEQFF. CDR3 sequence (DNA): TGTGCCATCAGTGCAGGGGTAGGCAATGAGCAGTTCTTC.

This chain connects TRBV27 to TRBJ2-7; D is uncertain. The CDR3 covers 19 residues. V was clipped by 2 bases and J by 0 bases, with 23 bases between them. Germline values: CDR1 MNHEY, CDR2 SMNVEV (reference sequence). The CDR3 DNA reads TGTGCCAGCAGTTTACGGTACACCAAAGGTGCCCCAAACTCCTACGAGCAGTACTTC. Amino acid sequence: CASSLRYTKGAPNSYEQYF.

This clonotype was observed a few times. The rearrangement uses TRBV7-9 and TRBJ2-1; 7 bases agree with TRBD1. CDR3 length: 12 residues. Trimming removed 5 bases from V and 9 bases from J; junction bases left unmatched: 4. The V gene's germline CDR1 is SEHNR and CDR2 FQNEAQ (reference sequence). The CDR3 sequence is CASSQTGLEQFF. Written as DNA, the CDR3 is TGTGCCAGCAGCCAGACAGGGCTTGAGCAGTTCTTC.